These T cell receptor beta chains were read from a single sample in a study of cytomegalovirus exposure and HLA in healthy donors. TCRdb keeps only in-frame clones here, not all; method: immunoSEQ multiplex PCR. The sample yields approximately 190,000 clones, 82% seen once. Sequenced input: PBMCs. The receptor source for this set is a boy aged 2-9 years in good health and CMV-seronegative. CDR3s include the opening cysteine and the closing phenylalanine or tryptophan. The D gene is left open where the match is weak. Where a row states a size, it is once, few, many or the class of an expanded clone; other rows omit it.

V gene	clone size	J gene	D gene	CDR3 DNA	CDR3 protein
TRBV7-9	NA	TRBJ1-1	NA	TGTGCCAGCAGGCAGACAGGACTGAACACTGAAGCTTTCTTT	CASRQTGLNTEAFF
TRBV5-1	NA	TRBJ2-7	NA	TGCGCCAGCAGCTTTAGGGGGGGCACCTACGAGCAGTACTTC	CASSFRGGTYEQYF
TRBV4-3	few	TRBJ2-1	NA	TGCGCCAGCAGCCAAGATCCGCAGGGGACATCGAATGAGCAGTTCTTC	CASSQDPQGTSNEQFF
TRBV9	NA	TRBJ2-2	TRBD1	TGTGCCAGCAGCGCCCGGACAGGGGGGACCGGGGAGCTGTTTTTT	CASSARTGGTGELFF
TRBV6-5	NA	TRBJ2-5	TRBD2	TGTGCCAGCAGTTTTGACGGGACTAGCGGACAAGAGACCCAGTACTTC	CASSFDGTSGQETQYF
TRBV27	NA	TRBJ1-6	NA	TGTGCCAGCAAATGGAGGGAATCACCCCTCCACTTT	CASKWRESPLHF
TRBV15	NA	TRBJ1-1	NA	TGTGCCACCACGTGGGGCGGGGACACTGAAGCTTTCTTT	CATTWGGDTEAFF
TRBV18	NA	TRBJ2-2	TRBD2	TGTGCCAGCTCACCACTAGCGGGGAGGTTGAACACCGGGGAGCTGTTTTTT	CASSPLAGRLNTGELFF
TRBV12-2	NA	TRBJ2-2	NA	TGTGCAAGTCGCGTTGTCTGGCGGGGGGGTACCACCGGGGAGCTGTTTTTT	CASRVVWRGGTTGELFF
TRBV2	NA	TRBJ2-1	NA	TGTGCCAGCAGGCCGGACAGATACAATGAGCAGTTCTTC	CASRPDRYNEQFF
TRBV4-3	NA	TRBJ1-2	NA	TGCGCCAGCAGCCAAAAGCAGGTTAACTATGGCTACACCTTC	CASSQKQVNYGYTF
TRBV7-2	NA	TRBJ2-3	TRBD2	TGTGCCAGCAGCCATCCTGTCCGACTAGCGGGACCGGGGACAGATACGCAGTATTTT	CASSHPVRLAGPGTDTQYF
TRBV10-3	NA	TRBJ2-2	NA	TGTGCCATCAGTGAGCGACAGATCACCGGGGAGCTGTTTTTT	CAISERQITGELFF
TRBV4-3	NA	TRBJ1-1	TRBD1	TGCGCCAGCAGCCAAGATGGGGGACAGGGAAACACTGAAGCTTTCTTT	CASSQDGGQGNTEAFF
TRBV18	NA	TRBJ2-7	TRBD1	TGTGCCAGCTCACCGAGTGGGCAGGGGGCGCATGAGCAGTACTTC	CASSPSGQGAHEQYF
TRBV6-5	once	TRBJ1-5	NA	TGTGCCAGCAGTTACGGCACGTGGCAGCCCCAGCATTTT	CASSYGTWQPQHF
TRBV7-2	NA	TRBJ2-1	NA	TGTGCCAGCAGATCGGCGGTCCACGGTGAGCAGTTCTTC	CASRSAVHGEQFF
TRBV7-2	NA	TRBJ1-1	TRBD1	TGTGCCAGCAGCTTAGTGGGACAGGGCGACACTGAAGCTTTCTTT	CASSLVGQGDTEAFF
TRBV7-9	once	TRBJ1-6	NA	TGTGCCACCAGGGTTGGCAGTTCACCCCTCCACTTT	CATRVGSSPLHF
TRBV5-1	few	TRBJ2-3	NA	TGCGCCAGCAGCTTGTTGGGGCCACACGCAGATACGCAGTATTTT	CASSLLGPHADTQYF
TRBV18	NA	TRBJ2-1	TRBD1	TGTGCCAGCTCACCCAAGGACAGGCCCGACAATGAGCAGTTCTTC	CASSPKDRPDNEQFF
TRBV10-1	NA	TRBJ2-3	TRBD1	TGCGCCAGCACCGTGAAGAACAGGGGGCTAAGAGATACGCAGTATTTT	CASTVKNRGLRDTQYF
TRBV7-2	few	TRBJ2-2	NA	TGTGCCAGCAGCCGAAGTGGGGTGGGGGCTGGGGAGCTGTTTTTT	CASSRSGVGAGELFF
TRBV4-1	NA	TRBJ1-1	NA	TGCGCCAGCAGCCAAGAAACGCGAGACACTGAAGCTTTCTTT	CASSQETRDTEAFF
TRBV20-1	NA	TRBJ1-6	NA	TGCAGTGCTAGCTTAGCCCTCCACTTT	CSASLALHF
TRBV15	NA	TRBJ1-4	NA	TGTGCCACCAGCAGAGACAGGGGAGGGGAAAAACTGTTTTTT	CATSRDRGGEKLFF
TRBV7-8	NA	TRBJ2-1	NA	TGTGCCAGCAGCTTATATGTGACAGTATACAATGAGCAGTTCTTC	CASSLYVTVYNEQFF
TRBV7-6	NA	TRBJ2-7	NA	TGTGCCAGCAGCTCGACAGGACCCGACGCCTACGAGCAGTACTTC	CASSSTGPDAYEQYF
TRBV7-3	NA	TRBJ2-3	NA	TGTGCCAGCAGCTTACATGCAGGGTCAGATACGCAGTATTTT	CASSLHAGSDTQYF
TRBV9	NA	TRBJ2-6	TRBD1	TGTGCCAGCAGCTTCCGGGACAGGGGCCCGGGAGGGGCCAACGTCCTGACTTTC	CASSFRDRGPGGANVLTF
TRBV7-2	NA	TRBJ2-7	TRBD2	TGTGCCAGCAGCCCCCAGGGGCGGGGGGGGTCCTACGAGCAGTACTTC	CASSPQGRGGSYEQYF
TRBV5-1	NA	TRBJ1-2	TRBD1	TGCGCCAGCAGCTTGGTAACAGGGGGAGGAGGACTCTATGGCTACACCTTC	CASSLVTGGGGLYGYTF
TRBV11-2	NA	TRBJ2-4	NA	TGTGCCAGCAGCTTAGAAGGCAGGGATTTCGACATTCAGTACTTC	CASSLEGRDFDIQYF
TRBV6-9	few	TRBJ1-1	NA	TGTGCCAGCAGTAAATATTGGGCAGGGCGGGGTGACACTGAAGCTTTCTTT	CASSKYWAGRGDTEAFF
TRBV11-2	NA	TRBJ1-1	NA	TGTGCCAGCTGCTCCAGTCAAATGAACACTGAAGCTTTCTTT	CASCSSQMNTEAFF
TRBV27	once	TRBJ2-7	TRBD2	TGTGCCAGCAGTTCGTCAACGGGGGGCTACGAGCAGTACTTC	CASSSSTGGYEQYF
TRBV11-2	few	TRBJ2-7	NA	TGTGCCAGCAGCGGCGTTACAGGGACCACCTACGAGCAGTACTTC	CASSGVTGTTYEQYF
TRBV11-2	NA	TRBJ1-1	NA	TGTGCCAGCAGCTTAGAGAGGGTAATGGCTTTCTTT	CASSLERVMAFF
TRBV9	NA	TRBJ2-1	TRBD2	TGTGCCAGCAGTGGCGCGGGGGATATTACCCGAGAGCAGTTCTTC	CASSGAGDITREQFF
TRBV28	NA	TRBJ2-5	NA	TGTGCCAGCAGTTTAACGGGGACCCAGTACTTC	CASSLTGTQYF
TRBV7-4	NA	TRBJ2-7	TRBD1	TGTCTCGGGTGGGGACAGACCCACGAGCAGTACTTC	CLGWGQTHEQYF
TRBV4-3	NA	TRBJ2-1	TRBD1	TGCGCCAGCAGCCAAGATAGGGGGCCCCTCCTGCAGTTCTTC	CASSQDRGPLLQFF
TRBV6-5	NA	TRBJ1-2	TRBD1	TGTGCCAGCAGGCATGGGACAGGGAGCCCCTATGGCTACACCTTC	CASRHGTGSPYGYTF
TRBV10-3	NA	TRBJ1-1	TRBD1	TGTGCCATCAGTGAGCATCAGGACAGGTACACTGAAGCTTTCTTT	CAISEHQDRYTEAFF
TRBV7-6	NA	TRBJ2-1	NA	TGTGCCAGCAGCCCCGGGACTTTGTCCTACAATGAGCAGTTCTTC	CASSPGTLSYNEQFF
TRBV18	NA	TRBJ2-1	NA	TGTGCCAGCTCTACTGAAGAGTACAATGAGCAGTTCTTC	CASSTEEYNEQFF
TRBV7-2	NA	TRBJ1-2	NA	TGTGCCAGCAGCTTAAACGGGAACTATGGCTACACCTTC	CASSLNGNYGYTF
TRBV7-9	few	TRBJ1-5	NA	TGTGCCAGCAGCTCCACCGTTGGGAGGTATAGCAATCAGCCCCAGCATTTT	CASSSTVGRYSNQPQHF
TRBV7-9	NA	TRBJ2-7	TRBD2	TGTGCCAGCAGCCCACCCCGGGGGGGGGACCAGGTGGGGGAGCAGTACTTC	CASSPPRGGDQVGEQYF
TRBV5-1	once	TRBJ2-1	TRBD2	TGCGCCAGCAGCTTGTACGGGCTAGCGGGGGCCACTACCTACAATGAGCAGTTCTTC	CASSLYGLAGATTYNEQFF
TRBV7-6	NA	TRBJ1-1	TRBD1	TGTGCCAGCAGCTACCAGGGGGGCACTGAAGCTTTCTTT	CASSYQGGTEAFF
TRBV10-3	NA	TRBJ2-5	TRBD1	TGTGCCATCAGGGGGGACAGGGGGGAGACCCAGTACTTC	CAIRGDRGETQYF
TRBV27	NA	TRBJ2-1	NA	TGTGCCAGCCGGACTCCCTCCTACAATGAGCAGTTCTTC	CASRTPSYNEQFF
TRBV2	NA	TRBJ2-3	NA	TGTGCCAGCAGTGAAGATTCAGGGGCAGATACGCAGTATTTT	CASSEDSGADTQYF